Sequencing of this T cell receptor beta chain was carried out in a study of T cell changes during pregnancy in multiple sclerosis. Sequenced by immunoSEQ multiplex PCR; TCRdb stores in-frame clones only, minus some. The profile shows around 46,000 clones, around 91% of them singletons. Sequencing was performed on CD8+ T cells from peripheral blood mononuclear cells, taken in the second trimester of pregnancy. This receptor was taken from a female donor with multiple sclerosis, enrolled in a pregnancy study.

The CDR3 protein is CASSFTGVPSEQPQHF. CDR3 nucleotides: TGTGCCAGCAGCTTCACAGGGGTCCCGTCAGAACAGCCCCAGCATTTT. This chain connects TRBV5-5 to TRBJ1-5; 7 bases are a match to TRBD1. The CDR3 contains 16 residues. The V segment lost 2 bases and the J segment 7 bases; nucleotides outside the gene matches: 12. Germline loops: CDR1 SGHKS, CDR2 YYEKEE (reference sequence).